Listed below are T cell receptor beta chains from one sample, sequenced in a study of early T cells in non-severe SARS-CoV-2 infection. TCRdb passed the 5' RACE reads through MiXCR, listing each CDR3 protein once. This table has roughly 46,000 distinct CDR3 sequences, 7% to 7.5% appearing once. The sequenced material came from whole blood. These receptors came from an adult who was a healthcare worker with PCR-confirmed SARS-CoV-2 infection or an uninfected control (not recorded which). Both conserved end residues are part of each CDR3. D genes are given only for firm matches. Clone size, where shown, is once, few, many, or a class for clones that have expanded.

d_gene	abundance	v_gene	j_gene	CDR3aa	CDR3nt
TRBD1	few	TRBV6-5	TRBJ2-1	CASRQGGNEQFF	TGTGCCAGCAGACAGGGGGGCAATGAGCAGTTCTTC
-	few	TRBV2	TRBJ2-4	CASSDLWRAKNIQYF	TGTGCCAGCAGTGATTTGTGGCGAGCCAAAAACATTCAGTACTTC
TRBD2	-	TRBV20-1	TRBJ2-1	CSARVGLAGASSYNEQFF	TGCAGTGCTAGAGTAGGGCTAGCGGGGGCCAGCTCCTACAATGAGCAGTTCTTC
-	once	TRBV5-1	TRBJ2-3	CASSLGLGTTDTQYF	TGCGCCAGCAGCTTGGGGCTGGGGACCACAGATACGCAGTATTTT
-	many	TRBV6-2/TRBV6-3	TRBJ2-4	CASSYGGPWENIQYF	TGTGCCAGCAGTTACGGGGGCCCCTGGGAAAACATTCAGTACTTC
-	many	TRBV10-2	TRBJ1-2	CASSERTVDGYTF	TGCGCCAGCAGTGAGAGGACAGTCGATGGCTACACCTTC
TRBD1	-	TRBV18	TRBJ2-4	CASSPPGTGDIQYF	TGTGCCAGCTCACCTCCTGGGACAGGGGACATTCAGTACTTC
-	many	TRBV5-5	TRBJ1-1	CASSLGLGGYTEAFF	TGTGCCAGCAGCTTGGGATTAGGGGGATACACTGAAGCTTTCTTT
-	-	TRBV7-2	TRBJ1-5	CASSLGRLGVNQPQHF	TGTGCCAGCAGCTTAGGGCGGTTAGGTGTAAATCAGCCCCAGCATTTT
-	few	TRBV7-9	TRBJ2-3	CASSLEGAGDTQYF	TGTGCCAGCAGCTTAGAAGGCGCGGGAGATACGCAGTATTTT
-	-	TRBV7-7	TRBJ1-3	CASSLGPSSGNTIYF	TGTGCTAGCAGCTTAGGTCCAAGCTCTGGAAACACCATATATTTT
TRBD1	many	TRBV2	TRBJ1-5	CASSGQGNNQPQHF	TGTGCCAGCTCGGGACAGGGGAACAATCAGCCCCAGCATTTT
-	few	TRBV18	TRBJ2-2	CASFNSGRTGELFF	TGTGCCAGCTTTAACTCGGGACGCACCGGGGAGCTGTTTTTT
-	few	TRBV4-1	TRBJ1-5	CASSQVRQDQPQHF	TGCGCCAGCAGCCAAGTCCGACAGGATCAGCCCCAGCATTTT
-	few	TRBV5-1	TRBJ2-2	CASSLEGVTGELFF	TGCGCCAGCAGCTTGGAAGGGGTTACCGGGGAGCTGTTTTTT
-	few	TRBV6-6	TRBJ2-1	CASSYPLGGRYEQFF	TGTGCCAGCAGTTACCCCTTGGGGGGGCGGTATGAGCAGTTCTTC
-	-	TRBV4-2	TRBJ1-4	CASSQPGATNEKLFF	TGTGCCAGCAGCCAACCAGGGGCAACTAATGAAAAACTGTTTTTT
-	-	TRBV3-1	TRBJ2-5	CASSRRTIQETQYF	TGTGCCAGCAGCCGCCGGACTATTCAAGAGACCCAGTACTTC
-	few	TRBV18	TRBJ2-7	CASSLGQNYEQYF	TGTGCCAGCTCCCTCGGACAAAACTACGAGCAGTACTTC
-	few	TRBV5-6	TRBJ1-2	CASSLRGPNSYGYTF	TGTGCCAGCAGCTTGAGAGGACCGAACTCTTATGGCTACACCTTC
-	-	TRBV11-1	TRBJ1-1	CASSLIRDTEAFF	TGTGCCAGCAGCTTAATCAGGGACACTGAAGCTTTCTTT
TRBD1	-	TRBV6-6	TRBJ2-1	CASSPLGQGMSNEQFF	TGTGCCAGCAGCCCTCTCGGACAGGGAATGAGCAATGAGCAGTTCTTC
-	-	TRBV6-5	TRBJ1-1	CASSYSFAGLLPEAFF	TGTGCCAGCAGTTACTCGTTTGCGGGCCTCTTGCCTGAAGCTTTCTTT
TRBD2	many	TRBV6-5	TRBJ2-3	CASTENGGASDTQYF	TGTGCCAGCACTGAGAACGGGGGGGCCTCAGATACGCAGTATTTT
-	many	TRBV14	TRBJ2-5	CASSTHRTHQETQYF	TGTGCCAGCAGCACCCATCGGACCCACCAAGAGACCCAGTACTTC
-	-	TRBV3-1	TRBJ2-5	CANSQDTKVGETQYF	TGTGCCAACAGCCAAGATACGAAGGTGGGGGAGACCCAGTACTTC
TRBD2	many	TRBV13	TRBJ2-3	CASSLDQRGGRDTQYF	TGTGCCAGCAGCTTAGATCAGCGGGGGGGCCGCGATACGCAGTATTTT
-	few	TRBV3-1	TRBJ1-2	CASSRPYYGYTF	TGTGCCAGCAGCCGCCCCTACTATGGCTACACCTTC
-	-	TRBV7-6	TRBJ1-1	CASSLWVGMNTEAFF	TGTGCCAGCAGCTTATGGGTAGGGATGAACACTGAAGCTTTCTTT
-	many	TRBV12-5	TRBJ2-5	CASGSTDQETQYF	TGTGCTAGTGGCTCGACAGACCAAGAGACCCAGTACTTC
-	few	TRBV7-9	TRBJ2-3	CASRPRSGTDTQYF	TGTGCCAGCAGACCACGGAGTGGCACAGATACGCAGTATTTT
-	few	TRBV13	TRBJ2-6	CASSFSGTGANVLTF	TGTGCCAGCAGCTTCTCCGGGACTGGGGCCAACGTCCTGACTTTC
-	many	TRBV18	TRBJ1-2	CASSPPDGLYGYTF	TGTGCCAGCTCACCACCGGACGGATTATATGGCTACACCTTC
-	many	TRBV7-9	TRBJ2-7	CASSLRRGSDYEQYF	TGTGCCAGCAGCTTACGCAGAGGTAGCGACTACGAGCAGTACTTC
-	many	TRBV20-1	TRBJ2-7	CSASWAGAYEQYF	TGCAGTGCTAGTTGGGCAGGGGCCTACGAGCAGTACTTC
TRBD1	many	TRBV27	TRBJ2-5	CASSNSGTEETQYF	TGTGCCAGCAGTAACTCCGGGACAGAAGAGACCCAGTACTTC